One and the same sample provided the 20 T cell receptor beta chains below, sequenced in a study of T cell responses to AZD1222 COVID-19 vaccine (TCRdb year 2021). Receptor libraries were prepared by the immunoSEQ multiplex PCR assay. TCRdb mirrors the immuneACCESS table, restricted to in-frame sequences. Some clones are absent from its copies; in checked studies, under half trace to an unresolved V gene, and the reason for the others is unknown. A total of 130,000 to 150,000 clones appear in this sample, around 88% of them only once. Jointly, the top ten make up more than 3% of the sample. Per the publication, the time point label means: baseline before first vaccination. Reading the label with the study, this specimen's treatment or condition is: meningococcal conjugate vaccine given as trial control. The specimen comprised peripheral blood, sampled on day 0 of MenACWY control vaccination. All receptors derive from an adult in good health.

This sequence joins TRBV7-8 and TRBJ1-2, with 7 nucleotides matching TRBD1. The germline V gene has CDR1 SGHVS and CDR2 FQNEAQ. Trimming took 3 bases from V and 3 from J; bases not matched to a gene: 7. This CDR3 is built from 15 residues. DNA of the CDR3: TGTGCCAGCAGCTTGGAGGGGGCGTCCGACTATGGCTACACCTTC. This gives the protein CASSLEGASDYGYTF.

J is TRBJ2-5 and V is TRBV11-2; the D is unclear. Germline assignment: CDR1 SGHAT and CDR2 FQNNGV. The CDR3 is 14 residues long. Trimming stripped 2 bases from V and 2 bases from J, with 9 bases between. The CDR3, as DNA: TGTGCCAGCAGCTTAAATTTAGGACAAGAGACCCAGTACTTC. Its translation: CASSLNLGQETQYF.

This chain uses TRBV18 with TRBJ1-5; D is perhaps TRBD1 (5 bases). Germline CDR1 and CDR2: KGHSH and LQKENI. The CDR3 consists of 15 residues. The V gene lost 6 bases and the J gene lost 7 bases, with 19 bases spanning the gap. The CDR3 region has the DNA TGTGCCAGCTCCCCCCCAGGGAGAGTCGGACAGCCCCAGCATTTT. It specifies CASSPPGRVGQPQHF. The variable domain in full, completed from reference TRBV18 and TRBJ1-5, reads NAGVMQNPRHLVRRRGQEARLRCSPMKGHSHVYWYRQLPEEGLKFMVYLQKENIIDESGMPKERFSAEFPKEGPSILRIQQVVRGDSAAYFCASSPPGRVGQPQHFGDGTRLSIL.

The genes are TRBV6-2 or TRBV6-3 and TRBJ1-2; unclear D gene. The CDR3 covers 11 residues. V lost 3 bases to trimming and J lost 11 bases, with 10 bases between them. Germline assignment: CDR1 MNHEY and CDR2 SVGEGT. The CDR3 reads CASSYWGFYTF. The DNA for the CDR3 is TGTGCCAGCAGTTATTGGGGTTTTTACACCTTC.

CDR3 loop: CASSVDFGGQGSEGYTF. The DNA of the CDR3 is TGTGCCAGCAGCGTAGACTTCGGGGGACAGGGCTCGGAAGGCTACACCTTC. The rearrangement joins TRBV9 to TRBJ1-2; 9 bases fit TRBD1. Trimming took 0 bases from V and 8 from J; bases not matched to a gene: 14. The germline V gene has CDR1 SGDLS and CDR2 YYNGEE. CDR3 size: 17 residues.

The rearrangement joins TRBV7-2 to TRBJ2-5, with D hard to call. Germline V lookup: CDR1 SGHTA, CDR2 FQGNSA. The length of the CDR3 is 13 residues. V dropped 1 base and J dropped 5 bases, with 8 bases sitting between them. The CDR3 loop reads CASSLDRHETQYF. CDR3 sequence (DNA): TGTGCCAGCAGCTTAGATCGCCACGAGACCCAGTACTTC. Variable domain in full (rest from reference TRBV7-2 and TRBJ2-5): GAGVSQSPSNKVTEKGKDVELRCDPISGHTALYWYRQSLGQGLEFLIYFQGNSAPDKSGLPSDRFSAERTGGSVSTLTIQRTQQEDSAVYLCASSLDRHETQYFGPGTRLLVL.

CDR3 DNA sequence: TGTGCCAGCAGTGCCAGGGGCTACGAGCAGTACTTC. This gives the protein CASSARGYEQYF. This rearrangement joins TRBV2 to TRBJ2-7; D perhaps matches TRBD1 (6 bases). With 4 bases removed from V and 3 bases from J, the gap between germline ends came to 7 bases. Germline CDR1 reads SNHLY; CDR2 reads FYNNEI. CDR3 length: 12 amino acids.

The chain recombines TRBV4-3 with TRBJ2-2; unclear D gene. Germline V lookup: CDR1 LGHNA, CDR2 YSLEER. There are 15 residues in the CDR3. The germline V and J ends were trimmed by 4 bases and 5 bases, with 14 bases remaining between them. The CDR3 here is CASSRKTMETGELFF. The CDR3 DNA sequence: TGCGCCAGCAGCCGGAAGACAATGGAGACCGGGGAGCTGTTTTTT.

The chain recombines TRBV24-1 with TRBJ1-2; no clear D gene. The CDR3 has 16 residues. Trimming took 4 bases from V and 5 from J, leaving 19 bases between them. CDR1 is KGHDR, CDR2 SFDVKD, per germline. The CDR3 coding sequence is TGTGCCACCAGTGACCGCTCCCCTGACGGGGTTTATGGCTACACCTTC. Its protein is CATSDRSPDGVYGYTF.

The chain is built from TRBV7-9 and TRBJ2-1; TRBD1 or TRBD2 may be the D gene (5 bases each). The germline V gene encodes CDR1 SEHNR and CDR2 FQNEAQ (reference sequence). CDR3 size: 14 residues. V dropped 4 bases and J dropped 4 bases, with 11 bases sitting between them. The DNA of the CDR3 is TGTGCCAGCAGCTCCCGGGACGGGTACAATGAGCAGTTCTTC. The encoded protein is CASSSRDGYNEQFF.

The rearrangement links TRBV7-6 to TRBJ1-1; no clear D. Germline assignment: CDR1 SGHVS and CDR2 FNYEAQ. This CDR3 is 13 amino acids long. V was shortened by 1 base and J by 2 bases, with 5 bases between the two germline ends. The CDR3 DNA reads as TGTGCCAGCAGCTTAGGAGAAAACACTGAAGCTTTCTTT. It yields the protein CASSLGENTEAFF.

The chain combines TRBV12-3 or TRBV12-4 with TRBJ1-1; TRBD1 might be the D (6 bases). The CDR3 length is 13 residues. V was pared by 3 bases and J by 4 bases, with 9 bases between. The DNA for the CDR3 is TGTGCCAGCAGTTTGGAGGGGGGCACTGAAGCTTTCTTT. It yields the protein CASSLEGGTEAFF.

The chain recombines TRBV5-6 with TRBJ2-1; 7 bases align to TRBD2. Germline V CDR1 and CDR2: SGHDT, YYEEEE. V trimming: 6 bases; J trimming: 9 bases; junction bases outside the gene matches: 9. The CDR3 runs to 13 residues. CDR3: CASMGDYNGEQFF. In nucleotides, the CDR3 is TGTGCCAGCATGGGGGACTACAATGGTGAGCAGTTCTTC.

The V and J genes are TRBV18 and TRBJ2-7; D is undetermined. The germline gives CDR1 KGHSH, CDR2 LQKENI. There are 11 residues in the CDR3. V was pared by 0 bases and J by 6 bases, with 3 bases between. CDR3: CASSPPGEQYF. DNA for the CDR3: TGTGCCAGCTCACCACCCGGCGAGCAGTACTTC.

V is TRBV7-2 and J is TRBJ2-1; 9 bases are a match to TRBD1. V lost 5 bases, J lost 3 bases, and 2 bases stayed unmatched. The CDR3 length is 14 residues. Germline-derived CDR1 and CDR2 are SGHTA and FQGNSA. The CDR3 here is CASSGTGNYNEQFF. The CDR3 DNA follows: TGTGCCAGCAGCGGGACAGGGAACTACAATGAGCAGTTCTTC.

The chain joins TRBV6-5 to TRBJ1-3; TRBD1 matches 10 bases. With V trimmed by 7 bases and J by 3 bases, 3 bases remained unmatched. In germline, CDR1 is MNHEY, CDR2 SVGAGI. This CDR3 comprises 14 residues. CDR3 DNA: TGTGCCAGCACAGACAGGGGGCTTGGAAACACCATATATTTT. Translating it yields CASTDRGLGNTIYF.

The chain uses TRBV6-2 or TRBV6-3 and TRBJ2-7, with 10 positions matching TRBD2. Trimming took 4 bases from V and 1 from J; bases not matched to a gene: 10. CDR1 is MNHEY, CDR2 SVGEGT, per germline. The CDR3 runs to 17 residues. DNA of the CDR3: TGTGCCAGCAGTTCCTGGGGAGGACTAGCGGAATCCTACGAGCAGTACTTC. Its protein is CASSSWGGLAESYEQYF.

CDR3 nucleotide sequence: TGTGCCTGGAGTGTACAAGGGTACAATGGCTACACCTTC. Translated: CAWSVQGYNGYTF. V usage is TRBV30 and J usage is TRBJ1-2; D unresolved. With 0 bases removed from V and 6 bases from J, the gap between germline ends came to 11 bases. From germline, CDR1 is GTSNPN and CDR2 SVGIG (reference sequence). This CDR3 contains 13 residues. The complete variable domain, with remaining parts taken from reference TRBV30 and TRBJ1-2, reads SQTIHQWPATLVQPVGSPLSLECTVEGTSNPNLYWYRQAAGRGLQLLFYSVGIGQISSEVPQNLSASRPQDRQFILSSKKLLLSDSGFYLCAWSVQGYNGYTFGSGTRLTVV.

The chain is built from TRBV24-1 and TRBJ2-6; D not certain. V lost 8 bases and J lost 0, with 7 bases in between. Germline values: CDR1 KGHDR, CDR2 SFDVKD. This CDR3 contains 14 residues. CDR3 in DNA: TGTGCCACCAAAAGCTCCTCTGGGGCCAACGTCCTGACTTTC. As protein: CATKSSSGANVLTF.

The CDR3 bases are TGCGCCAGCAGCCAAGTGGGTCGGGAGACCCAGTACTTC. This gives the protein CASSQVGRETQYF. The chain couples TRBV4-3 to TRBJ2-5; D not certain. The CDR3 runs to 13 residues. Germline V gene lookup returns CDR1 LGHNA and CDR2 YSLEER. Trimming cost V 1 base and J 5 bases, with 8 bases left between them.